This entry lists 20 T cell receptor beta chains sequenced from one sample in a study of T cell repertoires in cytomegalovirus infection. TCRdb re-called the reads with MiXCR, one entry per CDR3 protein. In the table there are around 530,000 distinct CDR3 sequences, about 26% of which are singletons. Sequences were obtained from PBMCs. Receptors originate from a human donor in good health (CMV status not recorded). Some clones in this sample may be carry-over from other donors' samples.

The rearrangement joins TRBV2 to TRBJ2-7; 10 positions match TRBD2. Trimming at V came to 4 bases and at J to 7 bases, leaving 7 bases not matched to a gene. The length of the CDR3 is 14 residues. Germline V lookup: CDR1 SNHLY, CDR2 FYNNEI. CDR3 nucleotides: TGTGCCAGCAGTGTCCTTACTAGCGGGATTGAGCAGTACGTC. It translates to CASSVLTSGIEQYV.

The V call is TRBV6-6, the J call TRBJ1-5; D might be TRBD1 (6 bases). Deletions cut 7 bases from V and 2 bases from J, with 12 bases between. Germline lookup yields CDR1 MNHNY and CDR2 SVGAGI (reference sequence). The CDR3 length is 14 residues. The DNA of the CDR3 is TGTGCCAGCAATTTACAGGGTGGCAATCAGCCCCAGCATTTT. This codes for CASNLQGGNQPQHF.

This clonotype was detected ten times or more. CDR3 region: CASSLRSGSEQFF. The CDR3, as DNA: TGTGCCAGCAGCTTACGTTCCGGGAGTGAGCAGTTCTTC. The V call is TRBV7-9, the J call TRBJ2-1; a possible D gene is TRBD2 (6 bases). From germline, CDR1 is SEHNR and CDR2 FQNEAQ (reference sequence). The ends were cut back, 2 bases at V and 9 bases at J, with 11 bases in the middle. CDR3 size: 13 residues.

This clonotype was seen only a few times. The V gene is TRBV4-1, the J gene TRBJ1-4; 9 nucleotides line up with TRBD1. CDR3 length equals 15 residues. V shed 4 bases, J shed 5 bases, and the junction held 5 bases outside the gene matches. The germline CDR1 and CDR2 sequences are MGHRA and YSYEKL. CDR3 sequence reads: CASSRSGTGNEKLFF. The DNA for the CDR3 is TGCGCCAGCAGCCGATCCGGGACAGGGAATGAAAAACTGTTTTTT.

On this clonotype: At one of its ends the junction is not consistent with the germline gene, which may arise from a read error. This chain connects TRBV5-4 to TRBJ1-1; D is perhaps TRBD1 (5 bases). CDR1 and CDR2 from the germline V gene are SGHNT and YYREEE (reference sequence). This CDR3 is built from 15 residues. In DNA, the CDR3 is TGTGCCAGCAACCCCCGCCCAGGGCAGAACACTGCAGCTTTCTTT. Its protein product is CASNPRPGQNTAAFF.

This clonotype was recorded many times. The V call is TRBV7-6, the J call TRBJ1-4, with D maybe TRBD1 (6 bases). Per germline, CDR1 SGHVS and CDR2 FNYEAQ. The length of the CDR3 is 15 residues. The V gene lost 5 bases and the J gene lost 2 bases, with 12 bases spanning the gap. The CDR3 region is CASSLSGQTNEKLFF. The CDR3 DNA follows: TGTGCCAGCAGCCTTTCCGGACAGACTAATGAAAAACTGTTTTTT.

The chain has TRBV6-1 and TRBJ2-3, with 9 bases that match TRBD1. Germline-derived CDR1 and CDR2 are MNHNS and SASEGT. The CDR3 sequence is 15 residues long. V gave up 5 bases and J gave up 3 bases; unmatched junction bases: 6. DNA for the CDR3: TGTGCCAGCAGTTCCGGGGACAGGGATACAGATACGCAGTATTTT. It is translated as CASSSGDRDTDTQYF.

This clonotype was observed many times. V is TRBV7-2 and J is TRBJ1-3, with D hard to call. Trimming left V 3 bases short and J 2 bases short, with 11 bases between. The germline CDR1 and CDR2 sequences are SGHTA and FQGNSA. This CDR3 comprises 15 residues. The DNA for the CDR3 is TGTGCCAGCAGCTTTCGGACCTCGGCTGGAAACACCATATATTTT. Protein: CASSFRTSAGNTIYF.

This clonotype was observed a few times. The rearrangement joins TRBV11-2 to TRBJ2-1, with D possibly being TRBD2 (6 bases). Germline CDR1 and CDR2: SGHAT and FQNNGV. V was clipped by 4 bases and J by 0 bases, with 16 bases between them. This CDR3 region has 17 residues. CDR3: CASSSAGTAGSYNEQFF. DNA of the CDR3: TGTGCCAGCAGCTCCGCCGGGACTGCAGGCTCCTACAATGAGCAGTTCTTC. Variable domain in full (rest from reference TRBV11-2 and TRBJ2-1): EAGVAQSPRYKIIEKRQSVAFWCNPISGHATLYWYQQILGQGPKLLIQFQNNGVVDDSQLPKDRFSAERLKGVDSTLKIQPAKLEDSAVYLCASSSAGTAGSYNEQFFGPGTRLTVL.

In its sample, this clonotype was seen a few times. V usage is TRBV9 and J usage is TRBJ2-3; 7 nucleotides agree with TRBD2. CDR1 SGDLS and CDR2 YYNGEE come from the germline V gene. The CDR3 is 16 amino acids. V lost 2 bases to trimming and J lost 5 bases; unmatched junction nucleotides: 11. Here the CDR3 reads CASSVPGRATGDTQYF. Here the CDR3 DNA reads TGTGCCAGCAGCGTGCCAGGGAGGGCCACAGGAGATACGCAGTATTTT.

The chain uses TRBV30 and TRBJ1-4, with 7 positions matching TRBD1. Germline loops: CDR1 GTSNPN, CDR2 SVGIG (reference sequence). The CDR3 totals 15 residues. V lost 0 bases to trimming and J lost 5 bases; unmatched junction nucleotides: 6. CDR3 sequence reads: CAWSVSGQLNEKLFF. DNA of the CDR3: TGTGCCTGGAGTGTCTCGGGACAGCTAAATGAAAAACTGTTTTTT.

This rearrangement joins TRBV7-8 to TRBJ1-1; the D is unclear. Trimming shortened V by 6 bases and J by 8 bases, and 19 bases separated the two germline ends. The CDR3 spans 14 residues. CDR1 is SGHVS, CDR2 FQNEAQ, per germline. DNA of the CDR3: TGTGCCAGCAGGGGTGAAGGACTCGGACGGGAAGCTTTCTTT. Amino acid sequence: CASRGEGLGREAFF.

The CDR3 sequence: CSVVGTALNTEAFF. For the CDR3, the DNA is TGCAGCGTTGTGGGGACGGCCTTGAACACTGAAGCTTTCTTT. V and J are TRBV29-1 and TRBJ1-1; tentative D call: TRBD1 (5 bases). Per the germline V gene, CDR1 is SQVTM and CDR2 is ANQGSEA. The V end was cut by 4 bases, the J end by 0 bases, with 12 bases between. This CDR3 spans 14 amino acids.

The chain employs TRBV20-1 and TRBJ1-5, with D tentatively TRBD1 (5 bases). The length of the CDR3 is 14 residues. Trimming removed 2 bases at V and 2 bases at J, with 10 bases between. Germline V gene sequence: CDR1 DFQATT, CDR2 SNEGSKA (reference sequence). The CDR3 nucleotides read TGCAGTGCTAGAATCGGGGGGGGCAATCAGCCCCAGCATTTT. This sequence encodes CSARIGGGNQPQHF.

The CDR3 spells CASSAGFGYTF. DNA for the CDR3: TGTGCCAGCAGTGCAGGGTTTGGCTACACCTTC. The chain joins TRBV25-1 to TRBJ1-2, with a possible D match to TRBD1 (5 bases). The CDR3 loop spans 11 amino acids. V was shortened by 4 bases and J by 7 bases, with 7 bases between the two germline ends. CDR1 and CDR2 from the germline V gene are MGHDK and SYGVNS.

This chain connects TRBV24-1 to TRBJ2-3, with 8 bases lining up with TRBD2. The CDR3 is 15 amino acids. The J segment lost 7 bases and the V segment lost 1 base, leaving 6 bases of the junction unmatched. Germline loops: CDR1 KGHDR, CDR2 SFDVKD. This chain's CDR3 is CATSDFQRERNTQYF. The CDR3 coding sequence is TGTGCCACCAGTGATTTCCAGCGGGAGAGAAATACGCAGTATTTT.

The CDR3 nucleotides read TGTGCCAGCAGGCCCTGGGGGGGGATAGCTGAAGCTTTCTTT. This codes for CASRPWGGIAEAFF. The rearrangement links TRBV5-4 to TRBJ1-1, with D maybe TRBD1 (5 bases). The CDR3 loop spans 14 amino acids. The V and J ends lost 5 bases and 6 bases respectively, with 17 bases between them. Germline V CDR1 and CDR2: SGHNT, YYREEE (reference sequence).

This chain uses TRBV25-1 with TRBJ2-5, with no clear D. Trimming left V 4 bases short and J 4 bases short, with 13 bases between. The V gene's germline CDR1 is MGHDK and CDR2 SYGVNS. The CDR3 runs to 14 residues. The chain's CDR3 is CASSGQLSTETQYF. CDR3 DNA: TGTGCCAGCAGTGGACAACTAAGCACAGAGACCCAGTACTTC.

This clonotype showed up many times. The rearrangement joins TRBV7-8 to TRBJ1-2, with 9 bases matching TRBD1. V gave up 4 bases and J gave up 4 bases; unmatched junction bases: 7. The germline CDR1 and CDR2 sequences are SGHVS and FQNEAQ. The CDR3 runs to 15 residues. CDR3 DNA: TGTGCCAGCAGCTCCCGGACAGGGGCTGGCTATGGCTACACCTTC. Protein: CASSSRTGAGYGYTF. Full variable domain (rest looked up from reference TRBV7-8 and TRBJ1-2): GAGVSQSPRYKVAKRGQDVALRCDPISGHVSLFWYQQALGQGPEFLTYFQNEAQLDKSGLPSDRFFAERPEGSVSTLKIQRTQQEDSAVYLCASSSRTGAGYGYTFGSGTRLTVV.

The CDR3: CASSFSSSIYEQYF. The CDR3 DNA reads as TGTGCCAGCAGTTTCTCCTCTAGCATCTACGAGCAGTACTTC. The chain links TRBV12-3 or TRBV12-4 to TRBJ2-7, with a tentative D call TRBD2 (5 bases). Deletions cut 3 bases from V and 3 bases from J, with 12 bases between. The CDR3 runs 14 residues.